Reported below is one TCR beta chain. Germline CDR1 and CDR2: SGHRS and YFSETQ. The CDR3 has 15 residues. The V and J ends lost 4 bases and 6 bases respectively, with 19 bases between them. The sample originates from a study of control samples from healthy donors and cancer patients. Sequenced by immunoSEQ multiplex PCR; TCRdb stores in-frame clones only, minus some. The repertoire includes roughly 180,000 clones, 91% of them detected once, and 2% sits in the top ten. This clonotype was obtained from a woman in her forties in good health. The chain combines TRBV5-1 with TRBJ1-2, with D tentatively TRBD1 (5 bases). Sequenced sample: blood. Here the CDR3 DNA reads TGCGCCAGCAGCCCATCCTCGCCAGGGTCCGATGGCTACACCTTC. Its translation is CASSPSSPGSDGYTF.